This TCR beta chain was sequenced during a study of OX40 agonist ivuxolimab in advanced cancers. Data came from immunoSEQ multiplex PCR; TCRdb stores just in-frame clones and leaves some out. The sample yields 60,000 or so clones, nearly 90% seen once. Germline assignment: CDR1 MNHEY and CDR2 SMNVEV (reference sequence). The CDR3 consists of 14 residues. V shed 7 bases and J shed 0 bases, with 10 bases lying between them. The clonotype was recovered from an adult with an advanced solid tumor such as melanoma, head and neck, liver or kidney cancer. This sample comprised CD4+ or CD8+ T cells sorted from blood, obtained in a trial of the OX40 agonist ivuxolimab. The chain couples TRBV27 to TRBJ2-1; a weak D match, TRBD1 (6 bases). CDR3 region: CASIGQSSYNEQFF. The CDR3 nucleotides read TGTGCCAGCATCGGACAGAGCTCCTACAATGAGCAGTTCTTC.